This is a list of T cell receptor beta chains from one sample in a study of identical twins. TCRdb reanalysed the 5' RACE reads using MiXCR and keeps one entry per CDR3 protein. The sample records about 200,000 distinct CDR3 sequences, about 10% being singletons. The sequenced material came from memory T cells sorted from blood. These receptors came from a man aged 50-59 years in good health. Each CDR3 is given with its conserved first and last residue. Fields, in order: J gene, V gene, CDR3 length, D gene, clone size, CDR3 DNA, CDR3 protein. A D gene is named only where the DNA matches it firmly. Size tells how often a clone was seen (once, few, many) or the class of an expanded clone, and some rows leave it out.

TRBJ1-4	TRBV20-1	15	.	few	TGCAGTGCTTCGGACGCTGGTCGACCTAATGAAAAACTGTTTTTT	CSASDAGRPNEKLFF
TRBJ2-5	TRBV12-3/TRBV12-4	14	.	.	TGTGCCAGCAGTCCGCCGGCGGTCCAAGAGACCCAGTACTTC	CASSPPAVQETQYF
TRBJ1-5	TRBV6-2/TRBV6-3	17	.	many	TGTGCCAGCAGTTACTCGTTTGGACAGCGACGAAATCAGCCCCAGCATTTT	CASSYSFGQRRNQPQHF
TRBJ1-6	TRBV12-3/TRBV12-4	13	.	few	TGTGCCAGCAGGCCGATAGCTAATTCACCCCTCCACTTT	CASRPIANSPLHF
TRBJ1-6	TRBV11-2	15	.	.	TGTGCCAGCAGCCTCCGACAGACGAGTAATTCACCCCTCCACTTT	CASSLRQTSNSPLHF
TRBJ1-4	TRBV12-3/TRBV12-4	16	TRBD1	.	TGTGCCAGCAGTTCACAGGGGGCTCTAACTAATGAAAAACTGTTTTTT	CASSSQGALTNEKLFF
TRBJ2-5	TRBV7-3	13	TRBD2	many	TGTGCCAGCAGCTTAGAAGGGGCGGGACTAGCGTACTTC	CASSLEGAGLAYF
TRBJ1-4	TRBV3-1	19	TRBD1	few	TGTGCCAGCAGCCAAGATTGGGACAGGGAGTGGGGAACTAATGAAAAACTGTTTTTT	CASSQDWDREWGTNEKLFF
TRBJ1-3	TRBV9	15	.	.	TGTGCCAGCAGCGTAGATGTGCAAGGGGGAAACACCATATATTTT	CASSVDVQGGNTIYF
TRBJ2-4	TRBV29-1	12	TRBD1	.	TGCAGCGTTGGACGGACAGGGGACATTCAGTACTTC	CSVGRTGDIQYF
TRBJ2-7	TRBV6-1	14	TRBD1	.	TGTGCCAGCAGCCGACAGGGGACAGGTCACGAGCAGTACTTC	CASSRQGTGHEQYF
TRBJ2-7	TRBV18	12	.	.	TGTGCCAGCTCAGGACCCCAGGACGAGCAGTACTTC	CASSGPQDEQYF
TRBJ2-1	TRBV12-3/TRBV12-4	14	.	many	TGTGCCAGCAGTTTCTTGACAGAATACAATGAGCAGTTCTTC	CASSFLTEYNEQFF
TRBJ1-5	TRBV20-1	12	.	many	TGCAGTGCTAGAGATATAAATCAGCCCCAGCATTTT	CSARDINQPQHF
TRBJ2-7	TRBV5-6	15	.	few	TGTGCCAGCAGCCCGAGGCTCGATCGGGACCTCGAGCAGTACTTC	CASSPRLDRDLEQYF
TRBJ2-7	TRBV30	13	TRBD2	few	TGTGCCTGGGCCGGGACTATTTTCGGCGAGCAGTACTTC	CAWAGTIFGEQYF
TRBJ2-1	TRBV5-1	15	.	many	TGCGCCAGCAGCTTGGAAGCGGCCTCCTACAATGAGCAGTTCTTC	CASSLEAASYNEQFF
TRBJ2-1	TRBV20-1	15	TRBD2	few	TGCAGTGCTACTCCCCAGGGACTAGCGGGAGATGAGCAGTTCTTC	CSATPQGLAGDEQFF
TRBJ2-5	TRBV20-1	12	TRBD1	.	TGCAGTGCTAAGGACAGGGTGGAGACCCAGTACTTC	CSAKDRVETQYF
TRBJ2-3	TRBV29-1	16	.	many	TGCAGCGTTGAAGGGGGAATAGCGGCCAGCACAGATACGCAGTATTTT	CSVEGGIAASTDTQYF
TRBJ1-5	TRBV3-1	13	.	many	TGTGCCAGCTCACGGACACCTAATCAGCCCCAGCATTTT	CASSRTPNQPQHF
TRBJ2-3	TRBV18	13	.	many	TGTGCCAGCAGGACAAGAGCACCAGATACGCAGTATTTT	CASRTRAPDTQYF
TRBJ1-6	TRBV27	16	.	few	TGTGCCAGCAGTTTGGAATACGGGGTTGGGAATTCACCCCTCCACTTT	CASSLEYGVGNSPLHF
TRBJ2-3	TRBV3-1	15	TRBD1	few	TGTGCCAGCAGCCGGTACAGGGGCAACACAGATACGCAGTATTTT	CASSRYRGNTDTQYF
TRBJ1-4	TRBV6-1	15	.	few	TGTGCCAGCAGTGTTAATAGGGCAGCTAATGAAAAACTGTTTTTT	CASSVNRAANEKLFF
TRBJ2-2	TRBV2	13	.	many	TGTGCCAGCAGTGAGGGCAACACCGGGGAGCTGTTTTTT	CASSEGNTGELFF
TRBJ2-7	TRBV18	14	.	.	TGTGCCAGCTCCCCCATACCGGGTTTGGGAGAGCAGTACTTC	CASSPIPGLGEQYF
TRBJ2-5	TRBV30	13	TRBD2	once	TGTGCCTGGACTCGGACTAGGGGAGAGACCCAGTACTTC	CAWTRTRGETQYF
TRBJ2-5	TRBV28	13	.	.	TGTGCCAGCAGCAAGAGGAATGAAGAGACCCAGTACTTC	CASSKRNEETQYF
TRBJ2-7	TRBV7-9	15	TRBD1	.	TGTGCCAGCAGCTTAACGTTGGCCAGGGGGCACGAGCAGTACTTC	CASSLTLARGHEQYF
TRBJ2-2	TRBV7-2	17	TRBD2	many	TGTGCCAGCAGCCTCTCTAGCGGGGGGGCAGGAACCGGGGAGCTGTTTTTT	CASSLSSGGAGTGELFF
TRBJ2-2	TRBV28	15	.	few	TGTGCCAGCACCGAATCGGGGCGGCAGACCGGGGAGCTGTTTTTT	CASTESGRQTGELFF
TRBJ1-1	TRBV12-3/TRBV12-4	14	.	few	TGTGCCAGCAGTCCCGGGGGGATTCGCACTGAAGCTTTCTTT	CASSPGGIRTEAFF
TRBJ2-1	TRBV6-2/TRBV6-3	15	.	many	TGTGCCAGCAGTTACCTGATTGGGAAGGCCAATGAGCAGTTCTTC	CASSYLIGKANEQFF
TRBJ2-5	TRBV12-3/TRBV12-4	15	TRBD2	.	TGTGCCAGCAGTTTCGGGACTAGCGGCCAAGAGACCCAGTACTTC	CASSFGTSGQETQYF
TRBJ2-7	TRBV5-1	15	TRBD2	.	TGCGCCAGCAGCTTGGGGTCGGCGGGAGCGAACGAGCAGTACTTC	CASSLGSAGANEQYF
TRBJ2-7	TRBV3-1	14	.	.	TGTGCCAGCAGCCAAGTTCAGAGGAGGTACGAGCAGTACTTC	CASSQVQRRYEQYF
TRBJ2-1	TRBV5-1	12	.	many	TGCGCCAGCAGCTCCTCTAGCGATGTGCAGTTCTTC	CASSSSSDVQFF
TRBJ2-7	TRBV28	15	.	.	TGTGCCAGCAGCCCCCCCGACAGCTTGGGGCCCGAGCAGTACTTC	CASSPPDSLGPEQYF
TRBJ2-1	TRBV7-2	16	TRBD2	many	TGTGCCAGCAGCTTAGGAGGACTAGGAACGTCAAATGAGCAGTTCTTC	CASSLGGLGTSNEQFF
TRBJ2-1	TRBV7-9	13	.	few	TGTGCCAGCAGCCGGACTTACTACAATGAGCAGTTCTTC	CASSRTYYNEQFF
TRBJ1-5	TRBV7-2	15	.	few	TGTGCCAGCAGCTTATTCTTGGGTGGGCATCAGCCCCAGCATTTT	CASSLFLGGHQPQHF
TRBJ2-2	TRBV20-1	14	TRBD2	.	TGCAGTGGAGTACTAGCGGGAACCACCGGGGAGCTGTTTTTT	CSGVLAGTTGELFF
TRBJ1-5	TRBV19	14	TRBD1	.	TGTGCCAGTAGTATAACAGGGGGCAATCAGCCCCAGCATTTT	CASSITGGNQPQHF
TRBJ2-4	TRBV11-2	14	.	.	TGTGCCAGCAGCTTCGGGGGATCCAAAAACATTCAGTACTTC	CASSFGGSKNIQYF
TRBJ2-1	TRBV20-1	14	.	.	TGCAGTGCCGCAACCCCCCCGGTCTACAATGAGCAGTTCTTC	CSAATPPVYNEQFF
TRBJ2-7	TRBV3-1	12	.	few	TGTGCCAGCAGCCAAGAGGCCCGTGAGCAGTACTTC	CASSQEAREQYF
TRBJ1-2	TRBV3-1	14	TRBD1	many	TGTGCCAGCAGTCCAACGACAGGGCGCTATGGCTACACCTTC	CASSPTTGRYGYTF
TRBJ2-3	TRBV7-6	18	.	.	TGTGCCAGCAGCTTAGAGTTCCGCGGGGGCTCTAGCACAGATACGCAGTATTTT	CASSLEFRGGSSTDTQYF
TRBJ2-7	TRBV28	15	TRBD1	many	TGTGCCAGCACTCGACCCCTGGGACAGGGGGCAGTGCAGTACTTC	CASTRPLGQGAVQYF
TRBJ1-6	TRBV3-1	14	.	few	TGTGCCAGCAGCCAAGTGGGTAGCGATTCACCCCTCCACTTT	CASSQVGSDSPLHF
TRBJ2-3	TRBV9	16	.	.	TGTGCTAGCAGCGTAGATGCGGGGACCAGCACAGATACGCAGTATTTT	CASSVDAGTSTDTQYF
TRBJ2-2	TRBV12-3/TRBV12-4	13	.	many	TGTGCCAGTCCAGCGAGAAACACCGGGGAGCTGTTTTTT	CASPARNTGELFF
TRBJ1-5	TRBV21-1	18	.	many	TGTGCCAGCATCAGATCCGGGACAGAAGTATTCGGCGGTCAGCCCCAGCATTTT	CASIRSGTEVFGGQPQHF
TRBJ2-7	TRBV7-9	12	.	.	TGTGCCAGCAGCTTATCTACGGGTGAGCAGTACTTC	CASSLSTGEQYF